The source of this T cell receptor beta chain is a study of human T cells and chemical hapten exposure. Indicated time point: patch test 2, 6 weeks after DPC sensitization. The treatment: therapeutic diphenylcyclopropenone sensitization with weekly scalp DPC. TCRdb itself ran the RACE reads through MiXCR, one entry per CDR3 protein. The repertoire consists of some 350,000 distinct CDR3 sequences, with under 6.5% occurring once and the leading ten covering 5% to 6%. This CDR3 contains 14 residues. V shed 5 bases, J shed 2 bases, and the junction held 4 bases outside the gene matches. Germline-derived CDR1 and CDR2 are SNHLY and FYNNEI.

Sequencing was performed on whole blood, taken in connection with sensitization to the hapten diphenylcyclopropenone (DPC). The chain is built from TRBV2 and TRBJ1-2, with TRBD1 matching 8 bases. This TCR came from a woman aged 18 to 35 with alopecia areata. Some clones in this sample may be carry-over from other donors' samples. The CDR3 DNA sequence: TGTGCCAGCAGTCGGACAGGGCCCAACTATGGCTACACCTTC. Translation: CASSRTGPNYGYTF.